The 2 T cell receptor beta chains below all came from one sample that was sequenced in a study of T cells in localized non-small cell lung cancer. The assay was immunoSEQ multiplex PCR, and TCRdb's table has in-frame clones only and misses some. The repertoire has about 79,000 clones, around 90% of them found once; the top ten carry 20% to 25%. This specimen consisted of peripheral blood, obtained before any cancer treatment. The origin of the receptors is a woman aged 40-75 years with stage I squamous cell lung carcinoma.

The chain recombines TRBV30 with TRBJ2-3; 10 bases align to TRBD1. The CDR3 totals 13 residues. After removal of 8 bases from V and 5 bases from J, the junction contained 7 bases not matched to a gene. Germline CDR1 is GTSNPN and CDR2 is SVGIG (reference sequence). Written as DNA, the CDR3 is TGTGCCACGGCCGGGACAGGGGTAGATACGCAGTATTTT. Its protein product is CATAGTGVDTQYF.

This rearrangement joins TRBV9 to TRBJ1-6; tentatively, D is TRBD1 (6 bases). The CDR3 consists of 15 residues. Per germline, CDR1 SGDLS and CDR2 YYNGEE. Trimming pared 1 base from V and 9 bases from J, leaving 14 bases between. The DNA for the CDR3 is TGTGCCAGCAGCGTATGGGACACGGAGGGTTCACCCCTCCACTTT. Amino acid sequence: CASSVWDTEGSPLHF.